These T cell receptor beta chains were read from a single sample in a study of CD8 T cells in Susac syndrome. MiXCR was run by TCRdb on the immunoSEQ multiplex PCR reads, yielding one entry per CDR3 protein. The top ten clones hold 0.085% to 0.095% of a sample with some 200,000 distinct CDR3 sequences, 95% of them seen once. Sequenced material: CD4+ T cells from PBMCs. These receptors came from a human donor with multiple sclerosis. Each CDR3 is given with its conserved first and last residue. A D gene is named only where the DNA matches it firmly. Clone size appears in some rows only: once, few, many, or a class for an expanded clone.

clone_size	v_call	d_call	j_call	cdr3_nt	cdr3_aa
.	TRBV9	.	TRBJ2-1	TGTGCCAGCAGCGTAGTCGAGCAGGAATACAATGAGCAGTTCTTC	CASSVVEQEYNEQFF
.	TRBV27	.	TRBJ2-7	TGTGCCAGCCGCGCCGGAGGGGGGCACTACGAGCAGTACTTC	CASRAGGGHYEQYF
.	TRBV4-1	.	TRBJ1-2	TGCGCCAGCAGCCAAGAACGGGTCGGAGCTAACTATGGCTACACCTTC	CASSQERVGANYGYTF
once	TRBV23-1	.	TRBJ2-6	TGCGCCAGTCAATCTGGACAGACAATCTCTGGGGCCAACGTCCTGACTTTC	CASQSGQTISGANVLTF
once	TRBV25-1	TRBD2	TRBJ2-1	TGTGCCAGCAGTGAATTAGGGGCGGGAGGGATTGAGCAGTTCTTC	CASSELGAGGIEQFF
.	TRBV4-2	.	TRBJ2-3	TGTGCCAGCAGCCAAGTAACTAGCTTGCCCGGAGATACGCAGTATTTT	CASSQVTSLPGDTQYF
once	TRBV14	.	TRBJ2-7	TGTGCCAGCAGCCCAAGGCTAGCGGACAGTGTTGGTCTCGAGCAGTACTTC	CASSPRLADSVGLEQYF
.	TRBV20-1	.	TRBJ1-5	TGCAGTGCGCCCATTGGGGGCAATCAGCCCCAGCATTTT	CSAPIGGNQPQHF
.	TRBV3-1	.	TRBJ2-7	TGTGCCAGCAGCCCCGCGGCCCTCTACGAGCAGTACTTC	CASSPAALYEQYF
.	TRBV12-3/TRBV12-4	.	TRBJ1-3	TGTGCCAGCAGTCTCTCAGGAAGGTCGGTGTGGGGAAACACCATATATTTT	CASSLSGRSVWGNTIYF
once	TRBV2	.	TRBJ1-6	TGTGCCAGCAGTATGGACTCATATTCACCCCTCCACTTT	CASSMDSYSPLHF
.	TRBV20-1	.	TRBJ1-1	TGCAGTGCTAGAGATTACGGGGAAGGGGCGGACACTGAAGCTTTCTTT	CSARDYGEGADTEAFF
.	TRBV14	.	TRBJ2-7	TGTGCCAGCAGCGAAGGGGCAGGGACTTCCTACGAGCAGTACTTC	CASSEGAGTSYEQYF
once	TRBV9	.	TRBJ2-4	TGTGCCAGCAGCGTAGCGGACAAAAACATTCAGTACTTC	CASSVADKNIQYF
few	TRBV2	TRBD1	TRBJ1-5	TGTGCCAGCAGTGACGGGGACAGAGATCAGCCCCAGCATTTT	CASSDGDRDQPQHF
.	TRBV9	TRBD2	TRBJ2-5	TGTGCCAGCAGCGTCTCGACTAGCGGGAGTGAGACCCAGTACTTC	CASSVSTSGSETQYF
once	TRBV30	.	TRBJ2-6	TGTGCCTGGAGTGTACACAGGGCTGGGGCCAACGTCCTGACTTTC	CAWSVHRAGANVLTF
.	TRBV27	.	TRBJ2-6	TGTGCCAGCACCCTCCGGGCAGGGGGGAGCTCTGGGGCCAACGTCCTGACTTTC	CASTLRAGGSSGANVLTF
.	TRBV19	TRBD2	TRBJ2-1	TGTGCCACCTCTCCTAGCGGTAATGAGCAGTTCTTC	CATSPSGNEQFF
.	TRBV20-1	TRBD2	TRBJ2-1	TGCAGTGCTAGGACTAGCGGGAGTGCGGGGCAGTTCTTC	CSARTSGSAGQFF
.	TRBV28	.	TRBJ2-4	TGTGCCAGCAGCGGGCCGGCCCTAAGGATTCAGTACTTC	CASSGPALRIQYF
.	TRBV27	.	TRBJ2-7	TGTGCCAGCAGTTTAAACACTCAGACCTACGAGCAGTACTTC	CASSLNTQTYEQYF
.	TRBV30	.	TRBJ1-1	TGTGCCTGGACAGGTAGCACTGAAGCTTTCTTT	CAWTGSTEAFF
.	TRBV15	.	TRBJ2-6	TGTGCCACCAGCAGAGATACGACAGTCTCTGGGGCCAACGTCCTGACTTTC	CATSRDTTVSGANVLTF